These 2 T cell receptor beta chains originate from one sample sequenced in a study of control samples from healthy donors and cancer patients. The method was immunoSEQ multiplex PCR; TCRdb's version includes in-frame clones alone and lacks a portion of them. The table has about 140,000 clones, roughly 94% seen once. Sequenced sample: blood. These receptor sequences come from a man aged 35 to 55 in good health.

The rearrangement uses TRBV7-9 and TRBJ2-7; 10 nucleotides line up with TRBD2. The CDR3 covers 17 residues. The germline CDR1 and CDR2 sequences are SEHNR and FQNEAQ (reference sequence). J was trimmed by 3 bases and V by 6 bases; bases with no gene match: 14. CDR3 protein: CASRDTSGKALHYEQYF. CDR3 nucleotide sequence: TGTGCCAGCAGAGACACTAGCGGGAAGGCCCTCCACTACGAGCAGTACTTC.

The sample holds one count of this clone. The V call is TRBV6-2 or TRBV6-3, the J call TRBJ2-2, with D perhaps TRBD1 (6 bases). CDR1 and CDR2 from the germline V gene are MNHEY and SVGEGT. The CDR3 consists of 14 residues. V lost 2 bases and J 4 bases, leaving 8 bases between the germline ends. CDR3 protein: CASSYTGITGELFF. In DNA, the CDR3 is TGTGCCAGCAGTTACACAGGGATCACCGGGGAGCTGTTTTTT.